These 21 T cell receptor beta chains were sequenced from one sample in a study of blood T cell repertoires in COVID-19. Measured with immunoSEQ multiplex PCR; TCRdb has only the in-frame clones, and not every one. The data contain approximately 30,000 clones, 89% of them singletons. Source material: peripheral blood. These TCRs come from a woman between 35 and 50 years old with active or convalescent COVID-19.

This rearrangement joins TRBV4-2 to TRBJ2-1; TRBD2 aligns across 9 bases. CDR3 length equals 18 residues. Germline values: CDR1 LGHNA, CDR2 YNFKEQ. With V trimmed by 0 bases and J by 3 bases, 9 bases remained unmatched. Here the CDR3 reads CASSQDLAGGPGYNEQFF. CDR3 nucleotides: TGTGCCAGCAGCCAAGATCTCGCGGGAGGGCCAGGCTACAATGAGCAGTTCTTC.

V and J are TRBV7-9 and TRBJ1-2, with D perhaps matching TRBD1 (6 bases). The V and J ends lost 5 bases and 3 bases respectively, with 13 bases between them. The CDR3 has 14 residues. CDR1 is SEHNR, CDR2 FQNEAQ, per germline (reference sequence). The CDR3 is CASSPLTGDYGYTF. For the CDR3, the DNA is TGTGCCAGCAGCCCCTTGACAGGTGACTATGGCTACACCTTC.

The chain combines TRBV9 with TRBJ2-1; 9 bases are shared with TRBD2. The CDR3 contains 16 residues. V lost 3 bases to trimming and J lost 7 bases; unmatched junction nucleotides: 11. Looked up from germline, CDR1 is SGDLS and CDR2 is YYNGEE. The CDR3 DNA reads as TGTGCCAGCAGCGCCAGACTAGCGGTTAGCGAAAATGAGCAGTTCTTC. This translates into CASSARLAVSENEQFF.

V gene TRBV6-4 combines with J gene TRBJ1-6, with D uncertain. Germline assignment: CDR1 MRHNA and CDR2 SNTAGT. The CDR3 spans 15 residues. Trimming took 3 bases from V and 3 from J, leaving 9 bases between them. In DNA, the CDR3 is TGTGCCAGCAGTGAAAAAGAGTACTATAATTCACCCCTCCACTTT. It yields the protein CASSEKEYYNSPLHF.

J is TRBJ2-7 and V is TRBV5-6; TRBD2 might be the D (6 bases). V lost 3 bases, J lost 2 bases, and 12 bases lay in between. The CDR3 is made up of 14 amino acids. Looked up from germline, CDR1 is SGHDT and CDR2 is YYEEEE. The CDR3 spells CASSSGLPPYEQYF. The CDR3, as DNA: TGTGCCAGCAGCTCGGGACTCCCCCCCTACGAGCAGTACTTC.

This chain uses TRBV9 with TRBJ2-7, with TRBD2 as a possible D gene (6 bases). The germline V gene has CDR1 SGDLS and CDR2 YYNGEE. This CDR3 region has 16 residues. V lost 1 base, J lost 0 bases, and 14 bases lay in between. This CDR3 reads CASSVLGTAGSYEQYF. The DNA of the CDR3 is TGTGCCAGCAGCGTACTCGGGACTGCGGGCTCCTACGAGCAGTACTTC.

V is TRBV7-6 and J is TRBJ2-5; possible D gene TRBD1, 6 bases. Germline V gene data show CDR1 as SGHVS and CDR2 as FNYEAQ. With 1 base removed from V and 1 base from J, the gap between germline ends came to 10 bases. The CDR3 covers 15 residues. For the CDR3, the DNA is TGTGCCAGCAGCTTAGGAAGGACAGTCCAAGAGACCCAGTACTTC. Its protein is CASSLGRTVQETQYF.

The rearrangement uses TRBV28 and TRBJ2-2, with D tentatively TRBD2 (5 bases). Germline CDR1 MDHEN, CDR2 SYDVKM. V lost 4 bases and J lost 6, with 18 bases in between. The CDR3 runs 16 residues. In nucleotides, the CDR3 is TGTGCCAGCAGTTCCCCAGCGAGGGTAGTGGCCGGGGAGCTGTTTTTT. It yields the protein CASSSPARVVAGELFF.

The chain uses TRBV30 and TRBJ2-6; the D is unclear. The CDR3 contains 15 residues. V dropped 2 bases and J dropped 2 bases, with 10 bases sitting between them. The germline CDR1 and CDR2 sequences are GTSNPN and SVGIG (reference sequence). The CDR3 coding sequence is TGTGCCTGGAGTCGCGGTCTCGCTGGGGCCAACGTCCTGACTTTC. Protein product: CAWSRGLAGANVLTF.

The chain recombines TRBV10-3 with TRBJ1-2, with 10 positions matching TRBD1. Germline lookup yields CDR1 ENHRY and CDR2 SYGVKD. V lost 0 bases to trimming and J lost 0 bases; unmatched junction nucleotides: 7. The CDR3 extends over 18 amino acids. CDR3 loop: CAISESDRGREANYGYTF. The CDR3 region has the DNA TGTGCCATCAGTGAGTCCGACAGGGGGCGAGAAGCTAACTATGGCTACACCTTC.

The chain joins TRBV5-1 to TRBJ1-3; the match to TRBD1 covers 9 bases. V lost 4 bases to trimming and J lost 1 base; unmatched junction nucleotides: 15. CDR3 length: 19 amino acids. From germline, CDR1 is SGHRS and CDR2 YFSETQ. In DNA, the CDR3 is TGCGCCAGCAGCAAAGTCCCGGGACAGGGCTGGGGGTCTGGAAACACCATATATTTT. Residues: CASSKVPGQGWGSGNTIYF.

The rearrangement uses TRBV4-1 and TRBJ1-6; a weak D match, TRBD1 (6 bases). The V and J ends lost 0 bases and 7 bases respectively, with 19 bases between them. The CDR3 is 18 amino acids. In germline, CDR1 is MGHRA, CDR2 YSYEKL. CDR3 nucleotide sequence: TGCGCCAGCAGCCAAGATCGGACAGATTCGAAAACAAATTCACCCCTCCACTTT. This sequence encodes CASSQDRTDSKTNSPLHF.

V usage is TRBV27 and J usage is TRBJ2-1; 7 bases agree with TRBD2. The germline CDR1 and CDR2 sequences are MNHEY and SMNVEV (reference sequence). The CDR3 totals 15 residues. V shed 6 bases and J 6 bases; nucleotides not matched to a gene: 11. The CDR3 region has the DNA TGTGCCAGCAGGGGCCGGACTAGGGTCGGCAATGAGCAGTTCTTC. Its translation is CASRGRTRVGNEQFF.

CDR3 residues: CASRTSGNTIYF. For the CDR3, the DNA is TGTGCCTCTAGAACCTCTGGAAACACCATATATTTT. The chain is built from TRBV30 and TRBJ1-3; no clear D. The CDR3 consists of 12 residues. The germline V gene encodes CDR1 GTSNPN and CDR2 SVGIG (reference sequence). V was trimmed by 7 bases and J by 0 bases, leaving 7 bases between them.

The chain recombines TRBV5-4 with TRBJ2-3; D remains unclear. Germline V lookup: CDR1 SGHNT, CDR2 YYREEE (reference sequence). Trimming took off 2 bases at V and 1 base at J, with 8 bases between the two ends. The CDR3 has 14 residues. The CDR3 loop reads CASSFFAGTDTQYF. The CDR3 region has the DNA TGTGCCAGCAGCTTTTTTGCAGGCACAGATACGCAGTATTTT.

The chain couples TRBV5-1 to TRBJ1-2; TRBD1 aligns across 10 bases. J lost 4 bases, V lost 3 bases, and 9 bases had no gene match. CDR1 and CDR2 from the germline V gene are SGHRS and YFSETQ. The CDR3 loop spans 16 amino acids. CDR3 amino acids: CASSSSGTGVLYGYTF. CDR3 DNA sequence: TGCGCCAGCAGCTCCTCCGGGACAGGGGTGCTCTATGGCTACACCTTC.

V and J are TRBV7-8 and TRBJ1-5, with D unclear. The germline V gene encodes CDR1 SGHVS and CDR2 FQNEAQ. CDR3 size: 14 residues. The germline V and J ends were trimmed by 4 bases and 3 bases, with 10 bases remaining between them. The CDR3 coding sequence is TGTGCCAGCAGCTCCCCAGGAAACAATCAGCCCCAGCATTTT. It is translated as CASSSPGNNQPQHF.

Here the CDR3 reads CASSPDQGRQPQHF. The CDR3 DNA follows: TGTGCCAGCTCACCAGACCAGGGGCGTCAGCCCCAGCATTTT. The chain couples TRBV18 to TRBJ1-5; weak D call: TRBD1 (6 bases). The CDR3 runs 14 residues. The V end was cut by 2 bases, the J end by 6 bases, with 11 bases between. Germline V lookup: CDR1 KGHSH, CDR2 LQKENI.

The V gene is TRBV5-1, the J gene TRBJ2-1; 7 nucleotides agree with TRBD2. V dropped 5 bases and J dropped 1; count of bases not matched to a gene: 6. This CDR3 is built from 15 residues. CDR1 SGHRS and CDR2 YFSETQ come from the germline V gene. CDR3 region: CASRAAGSSYNEQFF. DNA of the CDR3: TGCGCCAGCAGGGCAGCGGGATCTTCCTACAATGAGCAGTTCTTC.

The CDR3 DNA reads TGCGCCAGCAGCCAAGATCAGCAGGAAGGACTCTATGGCTACACCTTC. This codes for CASSQDQQEGLYGYTF. The J gene is TRBJ1-2, the V gene TRBV4-3; D ambiguous. Germline V lookup: CDR1 LGHNA, CDR2 YSLEER. Deletions cut 0 bases from V and 4 bases from J, with 15 bases between. CDR3 length equals 16 residues.

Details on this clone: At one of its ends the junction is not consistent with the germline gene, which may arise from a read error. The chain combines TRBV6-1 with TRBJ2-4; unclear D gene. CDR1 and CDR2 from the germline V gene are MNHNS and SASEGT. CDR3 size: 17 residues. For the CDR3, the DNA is TGTGCCAGCAGCGAAGGATGGATGAGAGGAGCCAAAAACATTCAGTACTTC. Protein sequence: CASSEGWMRGAKNIQYF.